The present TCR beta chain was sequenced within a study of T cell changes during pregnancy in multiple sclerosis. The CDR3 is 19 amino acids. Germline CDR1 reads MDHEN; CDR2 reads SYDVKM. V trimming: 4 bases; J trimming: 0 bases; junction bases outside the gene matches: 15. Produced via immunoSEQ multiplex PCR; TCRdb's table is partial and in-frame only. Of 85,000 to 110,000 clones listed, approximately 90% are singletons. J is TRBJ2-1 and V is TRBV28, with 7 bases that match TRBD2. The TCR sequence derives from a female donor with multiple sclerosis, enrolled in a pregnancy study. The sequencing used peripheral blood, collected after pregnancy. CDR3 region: CASSSPYSGTYSSYNEQFF. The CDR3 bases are TGTGCCAGCAGTTCCCCGTACAGCGGGACTTACAGCTCCTACAATGAGCAGTTCTTC.